Following are 5 T cell receptor beta chains from one sample sequenced in a study of OX40 agonist ivuxolimab in advanced cancers. The protocol was immunoSEQ multiplex PCR, while the TCRdb copy is restricted to in-frame clones and leaves out a portion. The sample includes more than 50,000 clones, 60% to 80% seen only once; the top ten take 2% to 3%. Sequenced here: CD4+ or CD8+ T cells sorted from blood, sampled in a trial of the OX40 agonist ivuxolimab. The receptors were sampled from an adult with an advanced solid tumor such as melanoma, head and neck, liver or kidney cancer.

The chain has TRBV30 and TRBJ2-7; D possibly corresponds to TRBD2 (6 bases). V lost 0 bases and J 3 bases, leaving 15 bases between the germline ends. Germline-derived CDR1 and CDR2 are GTSNPN and SVGIG (reference sequence). The CDR3 is 15 amino acids. CDR3 in DNA: TGTGCCTGGAGTGTAGGCGTCGGGGGAGTCTACGAGCAGTACTTC. Its translation: CAWSVGVGGVYEQYF. The full variable domain, in which reference TRBV30 and TRBJ2-7 provide the parts outside the CDR3, is SQTIHQWPATLVQPVGSPLSLECTVEGTSNPNLYWYRQAAGRGLQLLFYSVGIGQISSEVPQNLSASRPQDRQFILSSKKLLLSDSGFYLCAWSVGVGGVYEQYFGPGTRLTVT.

This clone has just one count. The V and J genes are TRBV18 and TRBJ1-3; 7 bases align to TRBD1. Germline V lookup: CDR1 KGHSH, CDR2 LQKENI. The junction had 8 bases not matched to a gene; V was cut back by 6 bases and J by 0 bases. This CDR3 is built from 16 residues. The CDR3 spells CASSLPTGRSGNTIYF. The CDR3 DNA follows: TGTGCCAGCTCCTTGCCGACAGGGCGCTCTGGAAACACCATATATTTT.

The genes are TRBV19 and TRBJ1-1; TRBD1 aligns across 7 bases. CDR1 LNHDA and CDR2 SQIVND come from the germline V gene (reference sequence). The trim removed 9 bases at V and 1 base at J, leaving 11 bases unmatched. The CDR3 has 15 amino acids. CDR3 protein: CASTDRKGSNTEAFF. DNA for the CDR3: TGTGCCAGCACGGACAGGAAGGGTTCGAACACTGAAGCTTTCTTT.

The V and J genes are TRBV7-2 and TRBJ2-2; D not certain. The CDR3 runs 15 residues. The germline V gene encodes CDR1 SGHTA and CDR2 FQGNSA. V lost 1 base and J 1 base, leaving 7 bases between the germline ends. CDR3 residues: CASSLESGNTGELFF. In nucleotides, the CDR3 is TGTGCCAGCAGCTTAGAGTCAGGGAACACCGGGGAGCTGTTTTTT.

The chain recombines TRBV7-3 with TRBJ2-1; TRBD1 agrees at 7 bases. Germline V gene lookup returns CDR1 SGHTA and CDR2 FQGTGA. Trimming cost V 5 bases and J 3 bases; bases outside gene matches: 4. The CDR3 spans 14 residues. This chain's CDR3 is CASSIGTDYNEQFF. Written as DNA, the CDR3 is TGTGCCAGCAGCATAGGGACAGACTACAATGAGCAGTTCTTC.